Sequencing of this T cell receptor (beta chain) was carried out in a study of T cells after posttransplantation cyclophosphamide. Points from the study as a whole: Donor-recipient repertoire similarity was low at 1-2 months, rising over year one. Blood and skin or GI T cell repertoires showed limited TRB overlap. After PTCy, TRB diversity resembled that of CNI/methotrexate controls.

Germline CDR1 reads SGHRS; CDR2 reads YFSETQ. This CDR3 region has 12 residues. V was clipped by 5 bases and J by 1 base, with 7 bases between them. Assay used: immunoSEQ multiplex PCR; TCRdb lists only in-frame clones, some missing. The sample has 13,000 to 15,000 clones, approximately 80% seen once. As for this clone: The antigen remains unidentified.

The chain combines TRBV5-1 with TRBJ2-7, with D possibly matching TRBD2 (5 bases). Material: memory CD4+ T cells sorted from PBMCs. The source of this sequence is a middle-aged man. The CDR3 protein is CASRTTSYEQYF. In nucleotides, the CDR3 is TGCGCCAGCAGGACTACTTCCTACGAGCAGTACTTC.